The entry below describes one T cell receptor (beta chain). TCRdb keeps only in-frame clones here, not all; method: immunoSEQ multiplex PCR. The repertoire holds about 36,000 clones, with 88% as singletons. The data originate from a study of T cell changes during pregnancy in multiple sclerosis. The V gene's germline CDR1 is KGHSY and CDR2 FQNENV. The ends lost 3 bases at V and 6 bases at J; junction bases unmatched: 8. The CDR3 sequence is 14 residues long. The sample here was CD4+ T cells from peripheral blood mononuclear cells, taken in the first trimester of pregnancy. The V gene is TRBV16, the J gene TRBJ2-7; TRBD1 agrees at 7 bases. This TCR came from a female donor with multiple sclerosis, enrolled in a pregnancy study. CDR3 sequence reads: CASSHTGAPGEQYF. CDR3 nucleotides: TGTGCCAGCAGCCACACAGGGGCTCCGGGCGAGCAGTACTTC.